These T cell receptor beta chains were read from a single sample in a study of blood T cell repertoires in COVID-19. Clones were sequenced by immunoSEQ multiplex PCR, and TCRdb holds only the in-frame ones, with some missing. The table has 75,000 to 100,000 clones, about 90% seen once. The specimen was peripheral blood. The receptor set was obtained from a man between 70 and 80 years old with acute or convalescent COVID-19. Both conserved end residues are part of each CDR3. Each record gives: V gene, D gene, clone size, J gene, CDR3 protein, CDR3 DNA. The D gene is left open where the match is weak. Clone size is not always given. Where it is, it says once, few, many or a class for expanded clones.

V gene: TRBV6-6
D gene: TRBD1
clone size: -
J gene: TRBJ2-3
CDR3 protein: CAIQGNTDTQYF
CDR3 DNA: TGTGCCATACAGGGGAACACAGATACGCAGTATTTT

V gene: TRBV6-6
D gene: -
clone size: -
J gene: TRBJ2-5
CDR3 protein: CARHVGPYF
CDR3 DNA: TGTGCCCGCCATGTGGGGCCGTACTTC

V gene: TRBV4-2
D gene: -
clone size: -
J gene: TRBJ1-2
CDR3 protein: CASSQEILGPRGGYTF
CDR3 DNA: TGTGCCAGCAGCCAAGAAATCTTAGGACCAAGGGGTGGCTACACCTTC

V gene: TRBV19
D gene: -
clone size: -
J gene: TRBJ2-3
CDR3 protein: CASSTYTDTQYF
CDR3 DNA: TGTGCCAGTAGTACCTACACAGATACGCAGTATTTT

V gene: TRBV7-8
D gene: TRBD1
clone size: -
J gene: TRBJ1-4
CDR3 protein: CASSPTGKVDEKLFF
CDR3 DNA: TGTGCCAGCAGCCCGACAGGGAAAGTTGATGAAAAACTGTTTTTT

V gene: TRBV5-5
D gene: -
clone size: -
J gene: TRBJ1-2
CDR3 protein: CASSLELRDIYGYTF
CDR3 DNA: TGTGCCAGCAGCTTGGAGCTCAGGGATATCTATGGCTACACCTTC

V gene: TRBV6-5
D gene: -
clone size: -
J gene: TRBJ1-3
CDR3 protein: CASSYSSGSGNTIYF
CDR3 DNA: TGTGCCAGCAGTTACTCCTCCGGCTCTGGAAACACCATATATTTT

V gene: TRBV28
D gene: -
clone size: -
J gene: TRBJ1-6
CDR3 protein: CASTHPPQSRAGSPLHF
CDR3 DNA: TGTGCCAGCACCCACCCCCCCCAATCGCGGGCGGGTTCACCCCTCCACTTT

V gene: TRBV12-5
D gene: TRBD1
clone size: -
J gene: TRBJ1-4
CDR3 protein: CASGLTGGEKLFF
CDR3 DNA: TGTGCTAGTGGTTTGACAGGGGGTGAAAAACTGTTTTTT

V gene: TRBV7-9
D gene: TRBD2
clone size: -
J gene: TRBJ2-4
CDR3 protein: CASSHGGAKNIQYF
CDR3 DNA: TGTGCCAGCAGCCACGGGGGGGCCAAAAACATTCAGTACTTC

V gene: TRBV19
D gene: TRBD1
clone size: -
J gene: TRBJ2-7
CDR3 protein: CASSLKPWDSLPSSYEQYF
CDR3 DNA: TGTGCCAGTAGTTTAAAACCGTGGGACAGCCTACCGAGCTCCTACGAGCAGTACTTC

V gene: TRBV7-9
D gene: TRBD2
clone size: -
J gene: TRBJ2-5
CDR3 protein: CASSSAGTSGGLQETQYF
CDR3 DNA: TGTGCCAGCAGCTCGGCCGGGACTAGCGGGGGCCTCCAAGAGACCCAGTACTTC

V gene: TRBV5-4
D gene: -
clone size: few
J gene: TRBJ1-2
CDR3 protein: CASSLIQGGNGYTF
CDR3 DNA: TGTGCCAGCAGCTTAATTCAGGGCGGAAATGGCTACACCTTC

V gene: TRBV6-1
D gene: -
clone size: -
J gene: TRBJ1-2
CDR3 protein: CASREDWTADYGYTF
CDR3 DNA: TGTGCCAGCAGGGAAGATTGGACAGCCGATTATGGCTACACCTTC

V gene: TRBV28
D gene: -
clone size: -
J gene: TRBJ1-2
CDR3 protein: CASSSPDGYTF
CDR3 DNA: TGTGCCAGCAGTTCCCCGGATGGCTACACCTTC

V gene: TRBV6-2/TRBV6-3
D gene: -
clone size: -
J gene: TRBJ2-5
CDR3 protein: CASSSRERETQYF
CDR3 DNA: TGTGCCAGCAGTTCCCGGGAGAGAGAGACCCAGTACTTC

V gene: TRBV5-1
D gene: -
clone size: once
J gene: TRBJ1-6
CDR3 protein: CASSPRQGSYNSPLHF
CDR3 DNA: TGCGCCAGCAGCCCCCGCCAGGGCTCCTATAATTCACCCCTCCACTTT

V gene: TRBV3-1/TRBV3-2
D gene: -
clone size: -
J gene: TRBJ1-6
CDR3 protein: CASAKGQGSPLHF
CDR3 DNA: TGTGCCAGCGCCAAAGGCCAGGGATCACCCCTCCACTTT

V gene: TRBV5-1
D gene: TRBD2
clone size: -
J gene: TRBJ2-2
CDR3 protein: CASSQGLAGTPGTGELFF
CDR3 DNA: TGCGCCAGCAGCCAGGGACTAGCGGGGACCCCGGGGACCGGGGAGCTGTTTTTT

V gene: TRBV7-2
D gene: -
clone size: -
J gene: TRBJ1-4
CDR3 protein: CASSLRGLQTVGQKLFF
CDR3 DNA: TGTGCCAGCAGCTTAAGAGGACTCCAGACGGTTGGGCAAAAACTGTTTTTT

V gene: TRBV5-1
D gene: -
clone size: -
J gene: TRBJ2-1
CDR3 protein: CASSLGFGQTYNEQFF
CDR3 DNA: TGCGCCAGCAGCTTGGGGTTCGGACAGACGTACAATGAGCAGTTCTTC

V gene: TRBV3-1/TRBV3-2
D gene: -
clone size: -
J gene: TRBJ1-2
CDR3 protein: CASSRLRGGPNYGYTF
CDR3 DNA: TGTGCCAGCAGCCGGCTTAGAGGGGGACCTAACTATGGCTACACCTTC

V gene: TRBV7-6
D gene: TRBD2
clone size: -
J gene: TRBJ2-5
CDR3 protein: CASSNRLAGGEETQYF
CDR3 DNA: TGTGCCAGCAGTAACCGACTAGCGGGGGGGGAAGAGACCCAGTACTTC

V gene: TRBV7-2
D gene: -
clone size: -
J gene: TRBJ2-3
CDR3 protein: CASSFSRDTDTQYF
CDR3 DNA: TGTGCCAGCAGCTTCTCCCGAGACACAGATACGCAGTATTTT

V gene: TRBV7-9
D gene: TRBD1
clone size: -
J gene: TRBJ1-3
CDR3 protein: CASSSTGGYTIYF
CDR3 DNA: TGTGCCAGCAGCTCGACAGGGGGGTACACCATATATTTT

V gene: TRBV3-1/TRBV3-2
D gene: -
clone size: -
J gene: TRBJ1-3
CDR3 protein: CASSQVQITGNTIYF
CDR3 DNA: TGTGCCAGCAGCCAAGTGCAGATCACTGGAAACACCATATATTTT

V gene: TRBV7-9
D gene: -
clone size: -
J gene: TRBJ1-3
CDR3 protein: CASTNPAGFSGNTIYF
CDR3 DNA: TGTGCCAGCACCAACCCAGCAGGCTTCTCTGGAAACACCATATATTTT

V gene: TRBV5-1
D gene: TRBD1
clone size: -
J gene: TRBJ1-2
CDR3 protein: CASSLEEGANYGYTF
CDR3 DNA: TGCGCCAGCAGCTTGGAGGAGGGGGCAAACTATGGCTACACCTTC

V gene: TRBV5-4
D gene: -
clone size: -
J gene: TRBJ2-1
CDR3 protein: CASSLGSSYNEQFF
CDR3 DNA: TGTGCCAGCAGCTTGGGGAGCTCCTACAATGAGCAGTTCTTC

V gene: TRBV2
D gene: -
clone size: -
J gene: TRBJ2-5
CDR3 protein: CASSESDSRETQYF
CDR3 DNA: TGTGCCAGCAGTGAAAGTGATAGTCGAGAGACCCAGTACTTC

V gene: TRBV10-3
D gene: -
clone size: -
J gene: TRBJ2-6
CDR3 protein: CAISESQGLTGANVLTF
CDR3 DNA: TGTGCCATCAGTGAGAGTCAGGGTCTCACTGGGGCCAACGTCCTGACTTTC

V gene: TRBV30
D gene: TRBD1
clone size: -
J gene: TRBJ1-3
CDR3 protein: CAWSGQGAGGNTIYF
CDR3 DNA: TGTGCCTGGAGTGGACAGGGGGCGGGAGGAAACACCATATATTTT

V gene: TRBV2
D gene: TRBD2
clone size: -
J gene: TRBJ2-4
CDR3 protein: CASSSGTSVNIQYF
CDR3 DNA: TGTGCCAGCAGTTCCGGGACTAGCGTAAACATTCAGTACTTC

V gene: TRBV11-2
D gene: -
clone size: -
J gene: TRBJ1-6
CDR3 protein: CASSPSAGQISPLHF
CDR3 DNA: TGTGCCAGCAGCCCCTCTGCAGGGCAGATTTCACCCCTCCACTTT

V gene: TRBV5-1
D gene: TRBD1
clone size: -
J gene: TRBJ1-3
CDR3 protein: CASRRTGENSGNTIYF
CDR3 DNA: TGCGCCAGCAGGCGGACAGGGGAAAACTCTGGAAACACCATATATTTT

V gene: TRBV6-5
D gene: TRBD1
clone size: few
J gene: TRBJ1-6
CDR3 protein: CASSYSGTDNSPLHF
CDR3 DNA: TGTGCCAGCAGTTACTCCGGGACAGATAATTCACCCCTCCACTTT

V gene: TRBV5-1
D gene: -
clone size: -
J gene: TRBJ1-1
CDR3 protein: CASSLQGNTEAFF
CDR3 DNA: TGCGCCAGCAGCTTACAGGGGAACACTGAAGCTTTCTTT

V gene: TRBV28
D gene: TRBD1
clone size: -
J gene: TRBJ1-1
CDR3 protein: CASSSGQMNTEAFF
CDR3 DNA: TGTGCCAGCAGTTCGGGACAGATGAACACTGAAGCTTTCTTT

V gene: TRBV2
D gene: TRBD1
clone size: -
J gene: TRBJ2-3
CDR3 protein: CASSQRQGPSTDTQYF
CDR3 DNA: TGTGCCAGCAGCCAAAGACAGGGTCCAAGCACAGATACGCAGTATTTT

V gene: TRBV5-4
D gene: -
clone size: -
J gene: TRBJ1-4
CDR3 protein: CASSLNFGGPANEKLFF
CDR3 DNA: TGTGCCAGCAGCTTGAATTTCGGGGGGCCTGCTAATGAAAAACTGTTTTTT

V gene: TRBV27
D gene: TRBD1
clone size: once
J gene: TRBJ1-1
CDR3 protein: CASRWTGGGGTEAFF
CDR3 DNA: TGTGCCAGCAGGTGGACAGGGGGTGGCGGCACTGAAGCTTTCTTT

V gene: TRBV19
D gene: -
clone size: -
J gene: TRBJ1-3
CDR3 protein: CASSESRDSGNTIYF
CDR3 DNA: TGTGCCAGTAGCGAATCCAGGGACTCTGGAAACACCATATATTTT

V gene: TRBV28
D gene: TRBD1
clone size: -
J gene: TRBJ1-3
CDR3 protein: CASRAGQGEEPGNTIYF
CDR3 DNA: TGTGCCAGCAGGGCGGGACAGGGGGAAGAGCCGGGAAACACCATATATTTT

V gene: TRBV14
D gene: TRBD1
clone size: -
J gene: TRBJ1-6
CDR3 protein: CASSPTTGGNSPLHF
CDR3 DNA: TGTGCCAGCAGCCCAACGACAGGGGGAAATTCACCCCTCCACTTT

V gene: TRBV2
D gene: TRBD1
clone size: once
J gene: TRBJ1-1
CDR3 protein: CASRTRQGRVTEAFF
CDR3 DNA: TGTGCCAGCAGAACCCGACAGGGGAGGGTCACTGAAGCTTTCTTT

V gene: TRBV7-2
D gene: -
clone size: once
J gene: TRBJ1-5
CDR3 protein: CASSPQAPLPQHF
CDR3 DNA: TGTGCCAGCAGCCCCCAGGCTCCCCTGCCCCAGCATTTT

V gene: TRBV2
D gene: -
clone size: -
J gene: TRBJ1-4
CDR3 protein: CASTPRQTNEKLFF
CDR3 DNA: TGTGCCAGCACCCCCAGACAGACCAATGAAAAACTGTTTTTT

V gene: TRBV19
D gene: -
clone size: -
J gene: TRBJ1-6
CDR3 protein: CASSFNSLLHF
CDR3 DNA: TGTGCCAGTAGTTTTAACAGCCTCCTCCACTTT